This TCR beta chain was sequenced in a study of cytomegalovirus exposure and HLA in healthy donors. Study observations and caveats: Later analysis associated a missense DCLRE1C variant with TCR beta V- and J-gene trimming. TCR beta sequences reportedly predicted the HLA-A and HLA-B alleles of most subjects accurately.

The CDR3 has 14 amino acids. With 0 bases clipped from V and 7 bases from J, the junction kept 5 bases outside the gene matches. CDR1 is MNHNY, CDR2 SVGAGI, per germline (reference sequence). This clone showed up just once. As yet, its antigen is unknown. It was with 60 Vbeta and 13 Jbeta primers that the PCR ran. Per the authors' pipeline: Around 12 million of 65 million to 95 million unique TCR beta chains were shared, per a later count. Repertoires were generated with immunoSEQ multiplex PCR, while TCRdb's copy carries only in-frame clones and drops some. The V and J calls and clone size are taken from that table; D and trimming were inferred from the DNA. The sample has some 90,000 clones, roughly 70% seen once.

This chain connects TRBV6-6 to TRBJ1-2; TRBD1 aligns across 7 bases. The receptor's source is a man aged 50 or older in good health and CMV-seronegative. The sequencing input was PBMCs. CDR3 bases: TGTGCCAGCAGTTACTCCCCAGGGGGTAGTGGCTACACCTTC. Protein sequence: CASSYSPGGSGYTF.